This T cell receptor (beta chain) is drawn from a study of T-cell reconstitution after alpha-beta-depleted transplantation in children. Unique molecular identifiers were used in preparing the TCRbeta library. TCRdb reprocessed the PCR reads with MiXCR, giving one entry per CDR3 protein. Of around 680,000 distinct CDR3 sequences listed, around 16% were seen once; the top ten hold 1.1%. Germline CDR1 is ENHRY and CDR2 is SYGVKD. V lost 3 bases to trimming and J lost 5 bases, with 11 bases between them. The CDR3 covers 14 residues. Note on this clonotype: This may be a read error: a much more frequent sequence differs by one nucleotide.

This receptor was taken from a human donor who donated a stem cell graft to a child with acute myeloid leukemia. The chain combines TRBV10-3 with TRBJ1-3; the D gene is possibly TRBD1 (5 bases). Sample: PBMCs from the stem cell graft donor, taken from the stem cell graft. The CDR3 protein is CAISEETARNTIYF. The DNA of the CDR3 is TGTGCCATCAGTGAAGAGACAGCGAGAAACACCATATATTTT.